What follows are 9 T cell receptor beta chains derived from one specimen sequenced in a study of PD-1 blockade in classical Hodgkin lymphoma. Here immunoSEQ multiplex PCR was the method, and the copy in TCRdb shows in-frame clones only, minus some. This sample has approximately 93,000 clones; 78% occur once, and the top ten carry roughly 10%. The time point denotes: cycle 4 day 1 (C4D1), after five to seven weeks of nivolumab. Every one of the patients relapsed after autologous stem cell transplantation (brentuximab vedotin exposure was variable). The sequences come from peripheral blood mononuclear cells (PBMCs), collected before the fourth cycle of nivolumab. The receptors were gathered from a human donor with classical Hodgkin lymphoma.

This sequence joins TRBV5-6 and TRBJ2-7; D is ambiguous. V lost 6 bases, J lost 0 bases, and 16 bases lay in between. The CDR3 runs to 15 residues. In germline, CDR1 is SGHDT, CDR2 YYEEEE. This CDR3 reads CASTTSALYSYEQYF. CDR3 nucleotide sequence: TGTGCCAGCACCACTTCGGCACTGTACTCCTACGAGCAGTACTTC.

This chain joins TRBV30 and TRBJ1-2; 8 bases are a match to TRBD1. V dropped 0 bases and J dropped 6; count of bases not matched to a gene: 3. CDR3 length equals 13 residues. The V gene's germline CDR1 is GTSNPN and CDR2 SVGIG (reference sequence). Here the CDR3 reads CAWSVGRGHGYTF. CDR3 DNA sequence: TGTGCCTGGAGTGTAGGCAGGGGGCATGGCTACACCTTC.

The chain uses TRBV5-6 and TRBJ2-7, with D tentatively TRBD2 (5 bases). With 3 bases removed from V and 3 bases from J, the gap between germline ends came to 13 bases. The germline gives CDR1 SGHDT, CDR2 YYEEEE. The CDR3 loop spans 14 amino acids. The CDR3 coding sequence is TGTGCCAGCAGCTCTAGCCCCACTGTCTACGAGCAGTACTTC. This translates into CASSSSPTVYEQYF.

The chain has TRBV10-3 and TRBJ1-6; D is unclear. V was clipped by 6 bases and J by 9 bases, with 18 bases between them. Germline assignment: CDR1 ENHRY and CDR2 SYGVKD. The CDR3 runs to 15 residues. The CDR3 nucleotides read TGTGCCATCAGCCTAAATACACACGGTGGTTCACCCCTCCACTTT. This codes for CAISLNTHGGSPLHF.

The chain is built from TRBV5-6 and TRBJ2-7; possible D gene TRBD1, 6 bases. V lost 0 bases and J lost 4, with 8 bases in between. There are 13 residues in the CDR3. Per germline, CDR1 SGHDT and CDR2 YYEEEE. CDR3: CASSLATGYEQYF. The CDR3 coding sequence is TGTGCCAGCAGCTTGGCGACAGGTTACGAGCAGTACTTC. The full variable domain, in which reference TRBV5-6 and TRBJ2-7 provide the parts outside the CDR3, is DAGVTQSPTHLIKTRGQQVTLRCSPKSGHDTVSWYQQALGQGPQFIFQYYEEEERQRGNFPDRFSGHQFPNYSSELNVNALLLGDSALYLCASSLATGYEQYFGPGTRLTVT.

The J gene is TRBJ2-5, the V gene TRBV6-1, with D possibly TRBD2 on 6 matching bases. The CDR3 is 14 amino acids. Germline lookup yields CDR1 MNHNS and CDR2 SASEGT. The ends were cut back, 8 bases at V and 5 bases at J, with 18 bases in the middle. In DNA form, the CDR3 reads TGTGCCAGCTCCGGTGGAGGGGCGGTTGAGACCCAGTACTTC. This codes for CASSGGGAVETQYF.

The chain joins TRBV7-3 to TRBJ2-7, with 13 nucleotides matching TRBD2. V trimming: 2 bases; J trimming: 5 bases; junction bases outside the gene matches: 3. The CDR3 has 15 amino acids. Germline-derived CDR1 and CDR2 are SGHTA and FQGTGA. CDR3 amino acids: CASSLGLAGVHEQYF. CDR3 sequence (DNA): TGTGCCAGCAGCTTAGGACTAGCGGGAGTCCACGAGCAGTACTTC.

The chain carries TRBV6-6 and TRBJ2-1; D unclear. Germline V gene lookup returns CDR1 MNHNY and CDR2 SVGAGI (reference sequence). Trimming took 5 bases from V and 5 from J, leaving 10 bases between them. The CDR3 sequence is 13 residues long. The CDR3: CASSISKHNEQFF. The CDR3 region has the DNA TGTGCCAGCAGTATCTCTAAACACAATGAGCAGTTCTTC.

The V call is TRBV5-1, the J call TRBJ2-2; 8 bases agree with TRBD1. The junction had 6 bases not matched to a gene; V was cut back by 4 bases and J by 1 base. Germline values: CDR1 SGHRS, CDR2 YFSETQ. The CDR3 is 16 residues long. As DNA, the CDR3 is TGCGCCAGCAGCCTGCCGGGACAGGTGAACACCGGGGAGCTGTTTTTT. As protein: CASSLPGQVNTGELFF. Full variable domain (remainder filled in from reference TRBV5-1 and TRBJ2-2): KAGVTQTPRYLIKTRGQQVTLSCSPISGHRSVSWYQQTPGQGLQFLFEYFSETQRNKGNFPGRFSGRQFSNSRSEMNVSTLELGDSALYLCASSLPGQVNTGELFFGEGSRLTVL.